This T cell receptor (beta chain) originates from a study of T cells after yellow fever vaccination. This clonotype was counted a few times. Its specificity is not known. Study-wide points: A limited proportion of clonotypes was detected within both the CD4 and CD8 compartments. Reappearance after the booster was seen for most primary-vaccination clones, at 96% CD4 and 80% to 90% CD8.

Universal primer sites and UMIs were introduced during 5'RACE template-switching synthesis of TCR cDNA. From the 5' RACE reads, TCRdb called clonotypes with MiXCR, one entry per CDR3 protein. The sample includes about 240,000 distinct CDR3 sequences, 6.9% of them seen just once. V lost 0 bases and J lost 9, with 12 bases in between. This CDR3 contains 14 residues. Germline-derived CDR1 and CDR2 are MNHEY and SVGEGT. The chain employs TRBV6-2 or TRBV6-3 and TRBJ2-1; D call uncertain. The input for sequencing was CD4+ T cells sorted from PBMCs, taken 15 days after the yellow fever booster vaccination. The sequence was obtained from a man aged 30 to 39 who received the YFV17D yellow fever vaccine. The DNA of the CDR3 is TGTGCCAGCAGTTACTCGAACTACGTCGGTGAGCAGTTCTTC. It encodes CASSYSNYVGEQFF.